This T cell receptor (beta chain) was observed in a study of early T cells in non-severe SARS-CoV-2 infection. Germline V gene lookup returns CDR1 SGDLS and CDR2 YYNGEE. The CDR3 has 14 amino acids. V lost 3 bases, J lost 9 bases, and 16 bases lay in between. MiXCR, run by TCRdb on the 5' RACE reads, gives a single entry per CDR3 protein. The repertoire holds about 70,000 distinct CDR3 sequences, with approximately 11% as singletons. The receptor's source is an adult who was a healthcare worker with PCR-confirmed SARS-CoV-2 infection or an uninfected control (not recorded which). The sequencing here drew on whole blood, taken at baseline. The chain is built from TRBV9 and TRBJ2-1; tentatively, D is TRBD1 (6 bases). DNA of the CDR3: TGTGCCAGCAGCGCCAGGACAGAGCTGAGTGAGCAGTTCTTC. Translated, it gives CASSARTELSEQFF.